The 21 T cell receptor beta chains in this list originate from one sample, sequenced in a study of OX40 agonist ivuxolimab in advanced cancers. TCRdb's copy holds only in-frame clones and misses some; the assay was immunoSEQ multiplex PCR. This table holds nearly 60,000 clones, about 90% found once. Sequencing used CD4+ or CD8+ T cells sorted from blood, obtained in a trial of the OX40 agonist ivuxolimab. These receptors originate from an adult with an advanced solid tumor such as melanoma, head and neck, liver or kidney cancer.

The chain uses TRBV11-3 and TRBJ2-3; 7 bases match TRBD2. The CDR3 totals 15 residues. V trimming: 1 base; J trimming: 0 bases; junction bases outside the gene matches: 1. Germline values: CDR1 SGHNT, CDR2 YENEEA. Written as DNA, the CDR3 is TGTGCCAGCAGCTTAGGCGGGAGTAGCACAGATACGCAGTATTTT. It yields the protein CASSLGGSSTDTQYF.

CDR3 in DNA: TGTGCCAGCAGCGATGGACAGCCAAGGACCTATGGCTACACCTTC. Translated, it gives CASSDGQPRTYGYTF. This chain connects TRBV7-8 to TRBJ1-2; perhaps TRBD1 as D (6 bases). The CDR3 extends over 15 amino acids. Germline V lookup: CDR1 SGHVS, CDR2 FQNEAQ. Trimming removed 5 bases from V and 4 bases from J, with 17 bases in between. The whole variable domain, filled in from reference TRBV7-8 and TRBJ1-2, reads GAGVSQSPRYKVAKRGQDVALRCDPISGHVSLFWYQQALGQGPEFLTYFQNEAQLDKSGLPSDRFFAERPEGSVSTLKIQRTQQEDSAVYLCASSDGQPRTYGYTFGSGTRLTVV.

The rearrangement joins TRBV6-1 to TRBJ1-5, with TRBD1 identical over 8 bases. J was trimmed by 5 bases and V by 7 bases; bases with no gene match: 4. This CDR3 comprises 13 residues. Germline CDR1 reads MNHNS; CDR2 reads SASEGT. The CDR3 DNA reads as TGTGCCAGCACGGGACAGGAATATCAGCCCCAGCATTTT. Protein sequence: CASTGQEYQPQHF.

This clone showed up just a few times. The rearrangement joins TRBV30 to TRBJ2-1, with D hard to call. Trimming cost V 3 bases and J 8 bases, with 8 bases left between them. Germline lookup yields CDR1 GTSNPN and CDR2 SVGIG (reference sequence). The CDR3 contains 11 residues. The CDR3 nucleotides read TGTGCCTGGAGGATGAGTTATGAGCAGTTCTTC. Its translation is CAWRMSYEQFF.

The chain combines TRBV19 with TRBJ1-1; a weak D match, TRBD1 (6 bases). Germline V gene sequence: CDR1 LNHDA, CDR2 SQIVND (reference sequence). The V gene lost 7 bases and the J gene lost 11 bases, with 23 bases spanning the gap. CDR3 length: 14 amino acids. The chain's CDR3 is CASNNRDMGRRAFF. The CDR3 bases are TGTGCCAGTAACAACCGGGACATGGGTCGACGGGCTTTCTTT.

The chain couples TRBV18 to TRBJ2-5, with 9 bases aligning to TRBD1. In germline, CDR1 is KGHSH, CDR2 LQKENI. The CDR3 is 15 residues long. V lost 3 bases and J lost 2; bases outside the gene matches: 4. The CDR3 sequence is CASSPNRGLQETQYF. The CDR3 DNA follows: TGTGCCAGCTCACCGAACAGGGGGCTTCAAGAGACCCAGTACTTC.

V is TRBV25-1 and J is TRBJ1-3, with TRBD1 matching over 7 bases. Trimming cost V 4 bases and J 4 bases; bases outside gene matches: 13. The CDR3 is 17 residues long. Germline lookup yields CDR1 MGHDK and CDR2 SYGVNS. CDR3 region: CASSGSREGAQGNTIYF. The DNA of the CDR3 is TGTGCCAGCAGTGGTTCCCGGGAGGGGGCGCAAGGAAACACCATATATTTT. The variable domain in full, with the rest retrieved from reference TRBV25-1 and TRBJ1-3, is EADIYQTPRYLVIGTGKKITLECSQTMGHDKMYWYQQDPGMELHLIHYSYGVNSTEKGDLSSESTVSRIRTEHFPLTLESARPSHTSQYLCASSGSREGAQGNTIYFGEGSWLTVV.

The rearrangement uses TRBV19 and TRBJ2-3; D unresolved. Trimming left V 2 bases short and J 0 bases short, with 9 bases between. There are 15 residues in the CDR3. From germline, CDR1 is LNHDA and CDR2 SQIVND (reference sequence). CDR3 nucleotide sequence: TGTGCCAGTAGTATAACGTCAGGTAGCACAGATACGCAGTATTTT. It translates to CASSITSGSTDTQYF. Variable domain in full (rest from reference TRBV19 and TRBJ2-3): DGGITQSPKYLFRKEGQNVTLSCEQNLNHDAMYWYRQDPGQGLRLIYYSQIVNDFQKGDIAEGYSVSREKKESFPLTVTSAQKNPTAFYLCASSITSGSTDTQYFGPGTRLTVL.

The chain's CDR3 is CASRPNRWDRFLPYGYTF. CDR3 coding DNA: TGTGCCAGCAGACCGAACCGTTGGGACCGATTCCTACCCTATGGCTACACCTTC. This sequence joins TRBV7-2 and TRBJ1-2; a possible D gene is TRBD1 (5 bases). V lost 6 bases and J lost 4, with 27 bases in between. The CDR3 runs 18 residues. From germline, CDR1 is SGHTA and CDR2 FQGNSA.

V usage is TRBV10-3 and J usage is TRBJ2-1; 12 bases are shared with TRBD2. Per the germline V gene, CDR1 is ENHRY and CDR2 is SYGVKD. The CDR3 contains 16 residues. The V gene end was trimmed by 2 bases and the J gene end by 8 bases; junction bases not matched to a gene: 7. CDR3 amino acids: CAISEPGGTSGYEQFF. CDR3 nucleotides: TGTGCCATCAGTGAGCCTGGGGGGACTAGCGGGTATGAGCAGTTCTTC.

The chain employs TRBV19 and TRBJ1-2; tentatively, D is TRBD1 (6 bases). V lost 6 bases to trimming and J lost 5 bases, with 22 bases between them. The CDR3 length is 16 residues. Per the germline V gene, CDR1 is LNHDA and CDR2 is SQIVND (reference sequence). The CDR3 nucleotides are TGTGCCAGTAGATCCCGCGGGGGGCAGTTTACGTATGGCTACACCTTC. It specifies CASRSRGGQFTYGYTF. The full variable domain, in which reference TRBV19 and TRBJ1-2 provide the parts outside the CDR3, is DGGITQSPKYLFRKEGQNVTLSCEQNLNHDAMYWYRQDPGQGLRLIYYSQIVNDFQKGDIAEGYSVSREKKESFPLTVTSAQKNPTAFYLCASRSRGGQFTYGYTFGSGTRLTVV.

This sequence joins TRBV11-3 and TRBJ2-3; unclear D gene. The CDR3 has 14 residues. Germline assignment: CDR1 SGHNT and CDR2 YENEEA. Trimming removed 5 bases from V and 0 bases from J, with 9 bases in between. CDR3 loop: CASSPSRSTDTQYF. CDR3 nucleotide sequence: TGTGCCAGCAGCCCCTCCCGTAGCACAGATACGCAGTATTTT.

The chain uses TRBV5-1 and TRBJ2-3; no definite D call. Germline assignment: CDR1 SGHRS and CDR2 YFSETQ. Trimming removed 0 bases from V and 2 bases from J, with 7 bases in between. This CDR3 region has 14 residues. The CDR3 bases are TGCGCCAGCAGCTTGGCGGATTTCACAGATACGCAGTATTTT. It translates to CASSLADFTDTQYF.

The chain links TRBV7-2 to TRBJ2-5; D gene uncertain. The CDR3 is made up of 13 amino acids. V lost 5 bases and J 5 bases, leaving 12 bases between the germline ends. CDR1 SGHTA and CDR2 FQGNSA come from the germline V gene. The DNA for the CDR3 is TGTGCCAGCAGCCCAGCGAGATTGGAGACCCAGTACTTC. Its translation: CASSPARLETQYF.

V is TRBV10-2 and J is TRBJ1-1; possible D gene TRBD1, 6 bases. The germline V and J ends were trimmed by 0 bases and 1 base, with 9 bases remaining between them. This CDR3 spans 15 amino acids. CDR1 and CDR2 (germline): WSHSY, SAAADI. CDR3 bases: TGCGCCAGCAGTGAGTCCAGGGGTTGGAACACTGAAGCTTTCTTT. Residues: CASSESRGWNTEAFF.

The chain combines TRBV13 with TRBJ2-2; D is unclear. This CDR3 spans 13 amino acids. Germline-derived CDR1 and CDR2 are PRHDT and FYEKMQ (reference sequence). V lost 1 base to trimming and J lost 6 bases, with 6 bases between them. The CDR3 nucleotides read TGTGCCAGCAGCTTAGATCGAGCCGGGGAGCTGTTTTTT. Its protein is CASSLDRAGELFF.

By proportion, this clone is medium-sized. The chain combines TRBV6-5 with TRBJ1-5, with D uncertain. Germline V gene sequence: CDR1 MNHEY, CDR2 SVGAGI. The CDR3 extends over 13 amino acids. Trimming stripped 5 bases from V and 5 bases from J, with 10 bases between. The CDR3 is CASSLDGDQPQHF. In DNA, the CDR3 is TGTGCCAGCAGTCTGGACGGAGATCAGCCCCAGCATTTT.

The sample holds one count of this clone. The chain employs TRBV28 and TRBJ2-3; possibly TRBD1 for D (5 bases). V lost 4 bases and J 0 bases, leaving 8 bases between the germline ends. The V gene's germline CDR1 is MDHEN and CDR2 SYDVKM. There are 14 residues in the CDR3. CDR3 in amino acids: CASSSGQSTDTQYF. The DNA for the CDR3 is TGTGCCAGCAGTTCAGGGCAGAGCACAGATACGCAGTATTTT.

This clone appeared a single time. The chain uses TRBV27 and TRBJ1-1, with D possibly TRBD1 on 5 matching bases. Trimming took 3 bases from V and 4 from J, leaving 12 bases between them. CDR3 length equals 14 residues. Germline V gene data show CDR1 as MNHEY and CDR2 as SMNVEV (reference sequence). CDR3 coding DNA: TGTGCCAGCAGTTTTTCCAGGGAGTTCACTGAAGCTTTCTTT. The encoded protein is CASSFSREFTEAFF.

V and J are TRBV5-1 and TRBJ2-3; D uncertain. Between the trimmed V and J ends, which lost 0 bases and 0 bases, there was a span of 11 bases. Germline CDR1 reads SGHRS; CDR2 reads YFSETQ. The CDR3 has 16 amino acids. DNA for the CDR3: TGCGCCAGCAGCTTGGGGGGTCAGGCCAGCACAGATACGCAGTATTTT. Its protein is CASSLGGQASTDTQYF.

The chain couples TRBV5-1 to TRBJ2-5, with 10 bases matching TRBD1. The end of the DNA aligns better with TRBJ2-7, so the J call may be wrong. In germline, CDR1 is SGHRS, CDR2 YFSETQ. CDR3 length equals 16 residues. DNA of the CDR3: TGCGCCAGCAGCTTCGCCGGGACAGGGGTTACCTACGAGCAGTACTTC. Its protein is CASSFAGTGVTYEQYF.